These 29 T cell receptor beta chains originate from one sample sequenced in a study of T cell repertoires in cytomegalovirus infection. TCRdb passed the reads through MiXCR, listing each CDR3 protein once. The sample consists of a few hundred thousand distinct CDR3 sequences, around 15% of them appearing once. Sequencing was carried out using PBMCs. The source of these receptors is a human donor in good health (CMV status not recorded). Some clones in this sample may be carry-over from other donors' samples.

The table lists this clonotype with many counts. The chain has TRBV7-9 and TRBJ1-6, with D unresolved. The CDR3 has 14 residues. Trimming shortened V by 7 bases and J by 7 bases, and 14 bases separated the two germline ends. Germline CDR1 reads SEHNR; CDR2 reads FQNEAQ (reference sequence). CDR3 nucleotide sequence: TGTGCCAGCAAGCGCGGCGGGGAAAATTCACCCCTCCACTTT. Protein sequence: CASKRGGENSPLHF.

V and J are TRBV7-9 and TRBJ2-5; D is unclear. Germline CDR1 is SEHNR and CDR2 is FQNEAQ (reference sequence). Trimming removed 3 bases at V and 2 bases at J, with 10 bases between. This CDR3 has 14 amino acids. In nucleotides, the CDR3 is TGTGCCAGCAGCTTTCGAGGCCGTCAAGAGACCCAGTACTTC. Encoded protein: CASSFRGRQETQYF.

The V and J genes are TRBV29-1 and TRBJ2-7; 9 bases map to TRBD1. The germline CDR1 and CDR2 sequences are SQVTM and ANQGSEA. V was clipped by 7 bases and J by 2 bases; unmatched bases: 12. The CDR3 is 15 residues long. CDR3 amino acids: CSARTGADFTYEQYF. The CDR3 DNA follows: TGCAGCGCCCGGACAGGGGCCGATTTTACCTACGAGCAGTACTTC.

In nucleotides, the CDR3 is TGCAGTGCCAAGACAGGGGGCTCCTATAATTCACCCCTCCACTTT. Encoded protein: CSAKTGGSYNSPLHF. V and J are TRBV20-1 and TRBJ1-6; 9 bases line up with TRBD1. This CDR3 spans 15 amino acids. Trimming cost V 6 bases and J 0 bases; bases outside gene matches: 3. CDR1 and CDR2 from the germline V gene are DFQATT and SNEGSKA (reference sequence).

About this clonotype itself: A read error may explain this, as a much larger clone is one base away. The chain links TRBV25-1 to TRBJ1-4, with TRBD1 matching over 9 bases. V gave up 10 bases and J gave up 8 bases; unmatched junction bases: 14. Germline V gene lookup returns CDR1 MGHDK and CDR2 SYGVNS. CDR3 length: 15 residues. CDR3 in DNA: TGTGCCATCAGAGGGATCGACAGGGGGGGGGAAAAACTGTTTTTT. Protein: CAIRGIDRGGEKLFF.

This clonotype was counted only a few times. The chain has TRBV28 and TRBJ2-3; D might be TRBD2 (5 bases). V was shortened by 3 bases and J by 0 bases, with 13 bases between the two germline ends. The length of the CDR3 is 16 residues. Germline V CDR1 and CDR2: MDHEN, SYDVKM. CDR3 in amino acids: CASSFRSGASTDTQYF. CDR3 nucleotides: TGTGCCAGCAGTTTTCGCAGCGGAGCTAGCACAGATACGCAGTATTTT. Using reference TRBV28 and TRBJ2-3 for the parts outside the CDR3, the full variable domain is DVKVTQSSRYLVKRTGEKVFLECVQDMDHENMFWYRQDPGLGLRLIYFSYDVKMKEKGDIPEGYSVSREKKERFSLILESASTNQTSMYLCASSFRSGASTDTQYFGPGTRLTVL.

This clonotype was detected only a few times. The chain links TRBV6-6 to TRBJ1-3; 9 bases line up with TRBD1. The CDR3 contains 17 residues. Per germline, CDR1 MNHNY and CDR2 SVGAGI (reference sequence). J gave up 4 bases and V 2 bases, and 9 bases lay outside the gene matches. The CDR3 nucleotides read TGTGCCAGCAGTTACCCAGGACAGGGGCGGTCGGGAAACACCATATATTTT. It is translated as CASSYPGQGRSGNTIYF.

This clonotype has at least ten counts. The J gene is TRBJ1-6, the V gene TRBV7-9; 7 bases are a match to TRBD1. The CDR3 has 15 amino acids. V shed 6 bases and J 6 bases; nucleotides not matched to a gene: 8. CDR1 and CDR2 from the germline V gene are SEHNR and FQNEAQ (reference sequence). The CDR3 bases are TGTGCCAGCAGTCGTCCGACAGGGAGTAATTCACCCCTCCACTTT. Residues: CASSRPTGSNSPLHF.

As concerns this clonotype: This may come from a read error, since a much larger clone is one base off. The CDR3 DNA is TGTGCCAGCGGCGAGGGCTCAGATACGCAGTATTTT. Amino acid sequence: CASGEGSDTQYF. The genes are TRBV2 and TRBJ2-3; D possibly corresponds to TRBD2 (5 bases). Germline CDR1 and CDR2: SNHLY and FYNNEI. Between the trimmed V and J ends, which lost 8 bases and 4 bases, there was a span of 10 bases. CDR3 length: 12 amino acids.

The genes are TRBV6-4 and TRBJ2-1; D perhaps matches TRBD2 (6 bases). The CDR3 contains 15 residues. Germline V gene data show CDR1 as MRHNA and CDR2 as SNTAGT. V lost 7 bases to trimming and J lost 5 bases, with 18 bases between them. The CDR3 coding sequence is TGTGCCAGCAACCGACCGGGACTTAAAGACAATGAGCAGTTCTTC. Translated, it gives CASNRPGLKDNEQFF.

This clonotype was seen more than once but under ten times. The chain uses TRBV24-1 and TRBJ2-5; tentative D call: TRBD2 (5 bases). This CDR3 comprises 17 residues. CDR1 is KGHDR, CDR2 SFDVKD, per germline. Trimming cost V 4 bases and J 1 base, with 18 bases left between them. The CDR3 reads CATSDPRSGGLQETQYF. The DNA of the CDR3 is TGTGCCACCAGTGACCCTCGGTCGGGCGGGCTCCAAGAGACCCAGTACTTC.

Ten or more counts support this clonotype. The CDR3 region has the DNA TGCAGTGCAGGGACTAGCGGGGGTTTGGGCGAGCAGTACTTC. Translated, it gives CSAGTSGGLGEQYF. The chain combines TRBV20-1 with TRBJ2-7; 14 positions agree with TRBD2. V lost 6 bases and J lost 6; bases outside the gene matches: 7. The germline V gene has CDR1 DFQATT and CDR2 SNEGSKA (reference sequence). There are 14 residues in the CDR3.

V and J are TRBV4-3 and TRBJ1-2; D unresolved. The CDR3 has 14 residues. Germline values: CDR1 LGHNA, CDR2 YSLEER. Between the trimmed V and J ends, which lost 0 bases and 5 bases, there was a span of 10 bases. CDR3 residues: CASSQDPGDYGYTF. In DNA, the CDR3 is TGCGCCAGCAGCCAAGATCCCGGGGATTATGGCTACACCTTC.

This clonotype showed up many times. CDR3 in DNA: TGTGCCAGCAGTTCCGGGGGGGCTGTTATTTATGAGCAGTTCTTC. Amino acid sequence: CASSSGGAVIYEQFF. V and J are TRBV7-8 and TRBJ2-1; 8 nucleotides agree with TRBD2. Germline V gene sequence: CDR1 SGHVS, CDR2 FQNEAQ. There are 15 residues in the CDR3. Trimming cost V 6 bases and J 8 bases; bases outside gene matches: 12.

A note on this clonotype: The junction shows a germline mismatch at one end, possibly a read error. The chain uses TRBV28 and TRBJ2-1; the match to TRBD2 covers 9 bases. CDR1 is MDHEN and CDR2 is SYDVKM in the germline V gene. CDR3 length: 15 amino acids. CDR3 bases: TGTGCCAGCACTTTAGCGGGAGTCCTCTACAATGAGCAGTTCTTC. Its protein is CASTLAGVLYNEQFF. Complete variable domain (other parts from reference TRBV28 and TRBJ2-1): DVKVTQSSRYLVKRTGEKVFLECVQDMDHENMFWYRQDPGLGLRLIYFSYDVKMKEKGDIPEGYSVSREKKERFSLILESASTNQTSMYLCASTLAGVLYNEQFFGPGTRLTVL.

This clonotype showed up many times. The chain is built from TRBV7-2 and TRBJ2-3; 8 bases align to TRBD2. Germline V gives CDR1 SGHTA, CDR2 FQGNSA. The CDR3 runs 17 residues. The V and J ends lost 5 bases and 2 bases, in that order; junction bases with no gene match: 12. The CDR3 coding sequence is TGTGCCAGCAGCCCGGTGAGACGAGCGGGAGTCACAGATACGCAGTATTTT. It translates to CASSPVRRAGVTDTQYF.

The sample holds a few counts of this clonotype. J is TRBJ2-3 and V is TRBV29-1, with 11 bases aligning to TRBD2. The CDR3 extends over 14 amino acids. Germline V CDR1 and CDR2: SQVTM, ANQGSEA. CDR3 residues: CRVNSGGAVDTQYF. CDR3 in DNA: TGCAGAGTAAATAGCGGGGGGGCGGTAGATACGCAGTATTTT.

This chain uses TRBV29-1 with TRBJ1-1; the match to TRBD1 covers 9 bases. This CDR3 has 13 residues. Per germline, CDR1 SQVTM and CDR2 ANQGSEA. J was trimmed by 2 bases and V by 6 bases; bases with no gene match: 4. CDR3 bases: TGCAGCGTGGGACAGGGCCTAAACACTGAAGCTTTCTTT. Its translation: CSVGQGLNTEAFF.

This clonotype was observed a few times. The rearrangement uses TRBV7-6 and TRBJ2-1; TRBD2 matches 8 bases. Germline V lookup: CDR1 SGHVS, CDR2 FNYEAQ. The CDR3 extends over 15 amino acids. J gave up 6 bases and V 4 bases, and 8 bases lay outside the gene matches. Here the CDR3 reads CASSWTGTSLNEQFF. For the CDR3, the DNA is TGTGCCAGCAGCTGGACCGGGACTAGTCTCAATGAGCAGTTCTTC.

This rearrangement joins TRBV7-2 to TRBJ2-7; TRBD2 is a possible D gene (6 bases). V dropped 3 bases and J dropped 6 bases, with 21 bases sitting between them. Germline values: CDR1 SGHTA, CDR2 FQGNSA. The CDR3 spans 16 residues. The chain's CDR3 is CASSFWRGRTPAEQYF. The CDR3 nucleotides read TGTGCCAGCAGCTTCTGGAGGGGCCGAACCCCCGCCGAGCAGTACTTC.

The sample holds many counts of this clonotype. V and J are TRBV6-2 or TRBV6-3 and TRBJ2-1; 8 nucleotides line up with TRBD2. V trimming: 7 bases; J trimming: 0 bases; junction bases outside the gene matches: 2. The CDR3 contains 14 residues. The V gene's germline CDR1 is MNHEY and CDR2 SVGEGT. The CDR3 reads CASNRGGSYNEQFF. Here the CDR3 DNA reads TGTGCCAGCAACCGGGGGGGCTCCTACAATGAGCAGTTCTTC.

Notes on this clonotype: A read error is possible here, since a much larger clone lies one base away. The chain uses TRBV28 and TRBJ2-4, with D possibly being TRBD2 (6 bases). Per the germline V gene, CDR1 is MDHEN and CDR2 is SYDVKM. This CDR3 spans 17 amino acids. CDR3 amino acids: CASSPTTGVLAKNIHYF. DNA of the CDR3: TGTGCCAGCAGCCCGACCACAGGCGTACTAGCCAAAAACATTCATTACTTC.

This rearrangement joins TRBV6-6 to TRBJ2-1; TRBD2 agrees at 7 bases. The germline V gene has CDR1 MNHNY and CDR2 SVGAGI (reference sequence). The CDR3 covers 15 residues. V lost 7 bases, J lost 3 bases, and 9 bases stayed unmatched. CDR3 sequence (DNA): TGTGCCAGCACCTTCCAGGCTAGCGGCTACAATGAGCAGTTCTTC. Its translation is CASTFQASGYNEQFF.

The rearrangement joins TRBV20-1 to TRBJ2-1, with D unclear. Trimming cost V 6 bases and J 0 bases, with 12 bases left between them. The CDR3 is 14 amino acids. Germline assignment: CDR1 DFQATT and CDR2 SNEGSKA (reference sequence). For the CDR3, the DNA is TGCAGTGCGGCCGAGACACCCTCCTACAATGAGCAGTTCTTC. Residues: CSAAETPSYNEQFF.

Comments on this clonotype: A much bigger clone sits one base away, suggesting this may be a read error. V gene TRBV7-3 combines with J gene TRBJ2-1; 7 bases map to TRBD1. The CDR3 contains 13 residues. The germline CDR1 and CDR2 sequences are SGHTA and FQGTGA. CDR3 in DNA: TGTGCCAGCAGCTTGGGACAGCACAATCAGCAGTTCTTC. Amino acid sequence: CASSLGQHNQQFF.

The rearrangement uses TRBV11-2 and TRBJ2-3; 14 bases map to TRBD2. Germline V CDR1 and CDR2: SGHAT, FQNNGV. The junction had 8 bases not matched to a gene; V was cut back by 6 bases and J by 0 bases. The CDR3 has 18 amino acids. Written as DNA, the CDR3 is TGTGCCAGCAGACCGGGACTAGCGGGGGAAGCTAGCACAGATACGCAGTATTTT. This gives the protein CASRPGLAGEASTDTQYF. The complete variable domain, with remaining parts taken from reference TRBV11-2 and TRBJ2-3, reads EAGVAQSPRYKIIEKRQSVAFWCNPISGHATLYWYQQILGQGPKLLIQFQNNGVVDDSQLPKDRFSAERLKGVDSTLKIQPAKLEDSAVYLCASRPGLAGEASTDTQYFGPGTRLTVL.

This clonotype was seen many times. The chain joins TRBV7-8 to TRBJ1-4; D perhaps matches TRBD1 (6 bases). CDR1 and CDR2 (germline): SGHVS, FQNEAQ. Trimming removed 2 bases from V and 7 bases from J, with 20 bases in between. The CDR3 runs 17 residues. The CDR3 coding sequence is TGTGCCAGCAGCTTATGGTCCCAGGGGAGAAGTAGTGAAAAACTGTTTTTT. Its translation: CASSLWSQGRSSEKLFF.

This sequence joins TRBV29-1 and TRBJ2-3; tentatively, D is TRBD1 (5 bases). V lost 5 bases to trimming and J lost 1 base, with 7 bases between them. The CDR3 runs to 12 residues. Germline V gene lookup returns CDR1 SQVTM and CDR2 ANQGSEA. CDR3 coding DNA: TGCAGCGTTCTACAGGGCACAGATACGCAGTATTTT. Protein product: CSVLQGTDTQYF.

The CDR3 region has the DNA TGCAGTGCCCTCCTAGCGGGAGGGCCTGGCGAGCAGTACTTC. As protein: CSALLAGGPGEQYF. The chain has TRBV20-1 and TRBJ2-7; 12 nucleotides agree with TRBD2. The CDR3 runs 14 residues. The junction had 9 bases not matched to a gene; V was cut back by 6 bases and J by 6 bases. Germline values: CDR1 DFQATT, CDR2 SNEGSKA (reference sequence).